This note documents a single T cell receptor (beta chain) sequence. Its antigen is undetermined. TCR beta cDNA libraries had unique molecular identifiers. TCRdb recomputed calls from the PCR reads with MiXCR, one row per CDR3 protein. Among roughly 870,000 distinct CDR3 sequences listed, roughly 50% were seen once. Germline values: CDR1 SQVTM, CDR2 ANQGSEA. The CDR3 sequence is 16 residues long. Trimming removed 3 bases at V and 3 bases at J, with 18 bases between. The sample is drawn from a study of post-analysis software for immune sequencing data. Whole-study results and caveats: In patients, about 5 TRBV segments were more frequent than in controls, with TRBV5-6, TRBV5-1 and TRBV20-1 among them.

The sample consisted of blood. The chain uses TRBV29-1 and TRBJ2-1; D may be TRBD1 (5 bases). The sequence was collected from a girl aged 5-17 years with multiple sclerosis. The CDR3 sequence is CSVDSPWSQGYNEQFF. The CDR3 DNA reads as TGCAGCGTTGATTCCCCATGGTCGCAGGGCTACAATGAGCAGTTCTTC.